This T cell receptor beta chain came from a study of cytomegalovirus exposure and HLA in healthy donors (dated by TCRdb to the late 2010s). Some background on the complete study: According to an earlier analysis of 550 to 700 of the donors, roughly 180 million T cells yielded 90 million to 140 million unique TCR beta sequences and approximately 300 Gb of sequence data. About 280 gigabases of sequencing data and roughly 81 million unique TCR sequences made up an early release that covered 640 HLA-typed donors. Of the 300 to 450 genotyped donors, roughly 76% were placed in the genetic ancestry cluster associated with self-reported Caucasian donors. The study aimed to test whether cataloging public T cell receptors could reveal signatures of past pathogen exposure. Using immunosequencing, the study profiled T cell repertoires from some 670 subjects and related those repertoires to cytomegalovirus serostatus. In addition to the first cohort of roughly 700 subjects, a separate validation cohort of 130 or so different subjects was used. The study combined high-throughput TCR immunosequencing, statistical association of individual TCRs with disease status, and machine learning to predict cytomegalovirus infection status. In a later analysis, previously published TCR beta repertoires from about 640 donors were re-analyzed and high-resolution HLA genotyping was added so that TCR occurrence patterns could be studied. In the later analysis, no new phenotypic data were used to find candidate immune exposures; instead, reliance was placed on TCR beta sequences and their occurrence across donors. In an earlier analysis of 587 of the donors, high-throughput TCR beta sequencing was used to judge whether each TCR beta V gene segment behaved as functional or pseudogenic. Donor age, sex, ethnicity and CMV serostatus were collected together with the repertoire data. Genome-wide SNP genotypes for about 60% of the roughly 700 donors were used in a later genetic analysis, which treated that subset as a discovery cohort. All discovery cohort repertoires had been generated on a single sequencing platform. Class I and class II HLA loci were covered by the typing at four-digit resolution. Typing coverage differed by locus: A, B, C, DRB1 and DQB1 were typed in about 629-640 donors, DQA1 in approximately 520, DPA1 in around 600, and DPB1 in 472. Several DR-DQ haplotypes were handled as single units for association and clustering because linkage in the cohort was strong. Among 398 genotyped donors of the cohort, an average of around 220,000 unique TCR beta nucleotide sequences was sequenced per donor, of which 15% to 20% were non-productive. Overall study results and their limits: Only TCR beta chains were sequenced in this cohort, and the absence of alpha or paired-chain data limited detectable features. In a later analysis, HLA-associated TCR beta chains were found to be more clonally expanded and to have lower generation probabilities than equally common non-associated chains. A further reported finding was that TCR beta sequences accurately predicted the HLA-A and HLA-B alleles for most subjects in the first cohort. Because the 87-base-pair reads could not distinguish some IMGT-functional V segments, including TRBV6-2 and TRBV6-3, those segments were excluded. Sequencing depth was assumed to be roughly uniform across donors in the presence/absence analyses, though that assumption may not hold. In vitro tests confirmed that a few of the cytomegalovirus-associated TCR beta chains recognize cytomegalovirus antigens. Linkage disequilibrium might explain the correlated functional status among segregating V segments, but an unknown experimental factor could not be ruled out. The study gave a list of under 200 TCR beta chains associated with cytomegalovirus. Because counts were too low, seventeen rarely observed V segments, including chromosome 9 orphons, were left out of the earlier analysis of a few hundred of the donors. Several of the top co-occurrence clusters appeared to be linked to parvovirus B19, influenza, CMV and Epstein-Barr virus, according to a later analysis. The authors suggested that the approach could potentially be extended to other disease states and immunological phenotypes. Because HLA typing was missing for some donors at each locus, association tests included only the typed subset. Cytomegalovirus status was reported to be diagnosed by the classifier with high specificity and sensitivity in both the original and validation cohorts. At a false discovery rate of 0.05, a later analysis linked around 15,000 TCR beta sequences to specific HLA alleles. A later genetic analysis reported fewer N-insertions in productive TCRs among donors in an Asian-associated ancestry cluster than the roughly 700-donor mean. A group of highly shared sequence variants was considered likely to be a technical artifact of the sequencing pipeline. According to a later analysis, TCR association rates differed among HLA loci, with DRB1 alleles showing the most associated TCRs and HLA-C alleles showing the fewest. Most TCR sequences were seen in very few donors, while some public TCRs were found in many individuals. An association between a missense DCLRE1C variant and V-gene and J-gene trimming of TCR beta chains was found in a later genetic analysis and replicated in an independent cohort. For the cohort, immune exposure information was limited to CMV serostatus. According to a later analysis, most CMV-associated TCR beta chains appeared to be HLA-restricted, and the HLA associations seemed to be driven largely by CMV exposure. Strong co-occurrence of HLA alleles, especially DR and DQ, made assigning TCR associations to individual alleles difficult. An earlier analysis of 450 to 750 of the donors showed that most TCR beta V segments appeared in productive rearrangements either about 87% or about 30% of the time, which broadly matched IMGT annotations.

The cohort consisted of hundreds of healthy bone marrow donors. At the time of sampling, every cohort member was nominally healthy, though immune exposures that went unrecorded were likely present. The donor tested CMV seronegative and was one of the 352 seronegative cohort members. Each donor provided a peripheral blood sample, and peripheral blood mononuclear cells were used for TCR beta sequencing. Genomic DNA was extracted from the blood cell samples with the Qiagen DNeasy Blood Extraction Kit. From its cysteine to its phenylalanine, the CDR3 spans 13 amino acids. CDR3 DNA is the only sequence kept; it has 39 bases, read in frame from the first base. Looking up the germline V gene yields CDR1 MDHEN and CDR2 SYDVKM. Trimming removed 5 bases from V and 4 bases from J; the gene matches leave 5 bases unexplained. Library creation used the immunoSEQ multiplex PCR assay. The multiplex PCR relied on a mix of 60 forward primers for TCR Vbeta segments and 13 reverse primers for TCR Jbeta segments. The CDR3 region of rearranged TCR beta genes was amplified from genomic DNA with a multiplex PCR assay. The Illumina HiSeq System was used to sequence the amplified TCR beta libraries as 87-base-pair reads. For the original study's pipeline: Across the roughly 640 repertoires, a later analysis counted tens of millions of unique TCR beta chains, roughly 11 million of which were shared by at least two donors. Raw reads were error-corrected and collapsed into unique sequences by a nearest-neighbor algorithm in which closely related sequences were merged to remove PCR and sequencing errors. V, D and J gene segments were assigned by aligning CDR3 sequences to IMGT reference sequences. Each retained sequence needed at least a six-nucleotide match to both a V gene segment and a J gene segment. Rearrangements were classified as productive when the CDR3 lacked stop codons and remained in frame with V and J, and all other rearrangements were classified as non-productive. CDR3 was defined by IMGT convention, running from the second conserved V-encoded cysteine to the conserved J-encoded phenylalanine. In an earlier analysis of around 570 of the donors, sequences lacking an unambiguous match to a single V gene segment were excluded. An earlier analysis of approximately 590 of the donors classified V segments as functional when productive rearrangements were above 56.7% and as segregating when the standard deviation between donors was above 5%. To diagnose cytomegalovirus status from the catalog of TCR beta chain sequences, a statistical classification framework was built. V and J gene assignment, in a later analysis, came from comparing TCR nucleotide sequences with IMGT/GENE-DB human TR gene sequences. The TCRdist pipeline was used in a later analysis to assign CDR3 sequences and most-parsimonious VDJ recombination scenarios. In a later analysis, each TCR beta chain was defined by its CDR3 amino acid sequence together with its V-gene family, and reads lacking a unique V-gene family were excluded. A later analysis removed 592 highly shared, low-generation-probability nucleotide sequences to deal with suspected cross-contamination and a sequencing artifact. For each public chain, a later analysis derived a clonal expansion index from normalized ranks of inferred template counts within each repertoire. A later analysis computed generation probabilities with a VDJ recombination model fitted to out-of-frame rearrangements, and checked the results against IGoR. Hypergeometric tests were used in a later analysis to score TCR-TCR, TCR-HLA and TCR-CMV co-occurrence, with a repertoire-size bias correction applied to the TCR pairs. False discovery rates were estimated in a later analysis by permuting HLA or CMV assignments 20 times. In a later analysis, co-occurring TCRs were grouped using DBSCAN, with TCRdist sequence similarity added in when clustering inside HLA-allele-positive subsets. Repertoires with fewer than 30,000 or more than 120,000 public chains were left out of co-occurrence clustering, as were several repertoires with anomalous nucleotide sharing. TCRdb holds this immuneACCESS table with in-frame rearrangements only. Some clones are missing; in checked studies, unresolved V genes explain under half, and the rest has no known cause. V, J and clone size are those of that table, while D and trimming were read from the DNA. The sample table contains roughly 200,000 clones; only one count was recorded for 80% of them. Jointly, the top ten make up under 0.85% of the sample.

Of note for this clone: Its antigen remains undetermined. Per-base quality was not reported, and no clone a single base away is much larger than it.

The specimen was PBMCs. The receptor was isolated from a boy aged 10-17 years in good health and CMV-seronegative. The chain was built from TRBV28 and TRBJ2-7, with 7 bases in between that match TRBD1. The sequence in DNA is TGTGCCAGCAGTCGGACAGGAACATACGAGCAGTACTTC. Its amino acids are CASSRTGTYEQYF.